Below are 30 T cell receptor beta chains sequenced from a single sample in a study of T-cell reconstitution after alpha-beta-depleted transplantation in children. Study-wide points: Most T-cell counts and diversity one year after the transplant came from T cells that were newly produced.

This sample's TCRbeta library carried unique molecular identifier barcodes. MiXCR was run by TCRdb on the PCR reads, yielding one entry per CDR3 protein. The table lists fewer than 350,000 distinct CDR3 sequences, roughly 7.8% of them singletons. Antigens for these TCRs are unknown. The material was peripheral blood, obtained 360 days after TCRalphabeta/CD19-depleted stem cell transplant. The receptors shown here come from a female patient aged 2-9 years who had a stem cell transplant for Fanconi anemia, so the T cells may come from the graft donor.

This clonotype was recorded many times. The genes are TRBV18 and TRBJ1-3, with D tentatively TRBD1 (5 bases). V dropped 4 bases and J dropped 2 bases, with 9 bases sitting between them. The CDR3 consists of 14 residues. CDR1 is KGHSH, CDR2 LQKENI, per germline. Here the CDR3 reads CASSQQGPGNTIYF. CDR3 nucleotides: TGTGCCAGCTCACAGCAGGGTCCTGGAAACACCATATATTTT. The complete variable domain, with remaining parts taken from reference TRBV18 and TRBJ1-3, reads NAGVMQNPRHLVRRRGQEARLRCSPMKGHSHVYWYRQLPEEGLKFMVYLQKENIIDESGMPKERFSAEFPKEGPSILRIQQVVRGDSAAYFCASSQQGPGNTIYFGEGSWLTVV.

The chain links TRBV5-1 to TRBJ2-5; D gene ambiguous. V lost 0 bases to trimming and J lost 2 bases, with 14 bases between them. The V gene's germline CDR1 is SGHRS and CDR2 YFSETQ. This CDR3 contains 16 residues. CDR3 protein: CASSLVSGYRQETQYF. CDR3 coding DNA: TGCGCCAGCAGCTTGGTATCCGGGTATCGGCAAGAGACCCAGTACTTC.

In this sample, this clonotype turned up a few times. V usage is TRBV2 and J usage is TRBJ1-4; D might be TRBD1 (6 bases). The V and J ends lost 7 bases and 4 bases respectively, with 13 bases between them. The CDR3 totals 14 residues. Per germline, CDR1 SNHLY and CDR2 FYNNEI. The CDR3 DNA reads as TGTGCCAGCAATCCAGGGGCCCTTAATGAAAAACTGTTTTTT. As protein: CASNPGALNEKLFF.

This clonotype was recorded a few times. The gene calls are TRBV14 and TRBJ2-1; D not resolved. The CDR3 has 11 amino acids. Germline CDR1 SGHDN, CDR2 FVKESK. Trimming left V 4 bases short and J 11 bases short, with 9 bases between. The CDR3: CASSPLWQQFF. The CDR3 DNA reads TGTGCCAGCAGCCCGCTATGGCAGCAGTTCTTC.

This clonotype came up many times. This chain connects TRBV28 to TRBJ2-1; the D is unclear. From germline, CDR1 is MDHEN and CDR2 SYDVKM. V was clipped by 4 bases and J by 4 bases, with 23 bases between them. This CDR3 has 18 residues. The CDR3 here is CASSSAVQMSGRYNEQFF. Here the CDR3 DNA reads TGTGCCAGCAGTTCGGCGGTCCAGATGAGTGGGCGTTACAATGAGCAGTTCTTC.

The sample holds many counts of this clonotype. The chain uses TRBV24-1 and TRBJ2-1, with D perhaps matching TRBD1 or TRBD2 (6 bases each). With 5 bases removed from V and 5 bases from J, the gap between germline ends came to 18 bases. The CDR3 totals 16 residues. Germline V CDR1 and CDR2: KGHDR, SFDVKD. The CDR3 DNA follows: TGTGCCACCAGTGTCCTTACGGGGGCAGGTAACAATGAGCAGTTCTTC. Its protein product is CATSVLTGAGNNEQFF.

Ten or more counts support this clonotype. CDR3 sequence: CASSVLAGGYTYNEQFF. In nucleotides, the CDR3 is TGTGCCAGCAGCGTTCTAGCGGGAGGGTATACCTACAATGAGCAGTTCTTC. The chain combines TRBV9 with TRBJ2-1; TRBD2 matches 12 bases. This CDR3 region has 17 residues. Germline V CDR1 and CDR2: SGDLS, YYNGEE. The V and J ends lost 2 bases and 2 bases, in that order; junction bases with no gene match: 5. The complete variable domain, with remaining parts taken from reference TRBV9 and TRBJ2-1, reads DSGVTQTPKHLITATGQRVTLRCSPRSGDLSVYWYQQSLDQGLQFLIQYYNGEERAKGNILERFSAQQFPDLHSELNLSSLELGDSALYFCASSVLAGGYTYNEQFFGPGTRLTVL.

This clonotype showed up many times. V and J are TRBV6-6 and TRBJ2-1, with D tentatively TRBD1 or TRBD2 (6 bases each). CDR1 is MNHNY, CDR2 SVGAGI, per germline (reference sequence). The germline V and J ends were trimmed by 4 bases and 8 bases, with 9 bases remaining between them. The CDR3 loop spans 12 amino acids. This chain's CDR3 is CASSFRGHEQFF. The CDR3 nucleotides are TGTGCCAGCAGTTTTCGGGGGCATGAGCAGTTCTTC.

The chain has TRBV19 and TRBJ1-1; 9 nucleotides align to TRBD1. Per the germline V gene, CDR1 is LNHDA and CDR2 is SQIVND (reference sequence). The CDR3 is made up of 14 amino acids. Trimming took 4 bases from V and 5 from J; bases not matched to a gene: 5. The CDR3 loop reads CASSTTGGRTEAFF. CDR3 bases: TGTGCCAGTAGTACTACAGGGGGCAGGACTGAAGCTTTCTTT.

This clonotype was detected only a few times. The chain carries TRBV13 and TRBJ2-5, with D possibly matching TRBD2 (5 bases). The germline V and J ends were trimmed by 5 bases and 7 bases, with 14 bases remaining between them. Looked up from germline, CDR1 is PRHDT and CDR2 is FYEKMQ (reference sequence). This CDR3 contains 13 residues. The CDR3 loop is CASSQRSVRTQYF. DNA of the CDR3: TGTGCCAGCAGCCAACGTAGCGTCAGGACCCAGTACTTC.

The gene calls are TRBV7-8 and TRBJ2-1; 8 positions match TRBD2. CDR3 length: 15 amino acids. V lost 2 bases and J lost 7; bases outside the gene matches: 7. Germline values: CDR1 SGHVS, CDR2 FQNEAQ. As DNA, the CDR3 is TGTGCCAGCAGCTTACAAGCGGGGGCGCGTAATGAGCAGTTCTTC. Translated: CASSLQAGARNEQFF. The variable domain in full, completed from reference TRBV7-8 and TRBJ2-1, reads GAGVSQSPRYKVAKRGQDVALRCDPISGHVSLFWYQQALGQGPEFLTYFQNEAQLDKSGLPSDRFFAERPEGSVSTLKIQRTQQEDSAVYLCASSLQAGARNEQFFGPGTRLTVL.

In its sample, this clonotype was seen many times. The V and J genes are TRBV12-3 or TRBV12-4 and TRBJ2-7; TRBD2 aligns across 8 bases. The CDR3 totals 14 residues. J lost 5 bases, V lost 2 bases, and 5 bases had no gene match. The CDR3 sequence: CASSLLGLGHEQYF. In DNA form, the CDR3 reads TGTGCCAGCAGTTTATTGGGACTAGGCCACGAGCAGTACTTC.

This clonotype was seen a few times. J is TRBJ2-2 and V is TRBV24-1, with 7 bases that match TRBD1. V lost 4 bases, J lost 3 bases, and 7 bases stayed unmatched. Germline V gene data show CDR1 as KGHDR and CDR2 as SFDVKD. CDR3 size: 16 residues. Here the CDR3 reads CATSDPTQGDTGELFF. The CDR3 bases are TGTGCCACCAGTGACCCTACGCAGGGGGACACCGGGGAGCTGTTTTTT.

In this sample, this clonotype turned up a few times. V and J are TRBV5-1 and TRBJ1-2, with a possible D match to TRBD1 (5 bases). CDR1 SGHRS and CDR2 YFSETQ come from the germline V gene. V was pared by 4 bases and J by 0 bases, with 13 bases between. The CDR3 contains 15 residues. CDR3 protein: CASSLDRGANYGYTF. The CDR3 DNA reads TGCGCCAGCAGCCTAGACAGAGGGGCTAACTATGGCTACACCTTC.

This clonotype has at least ten counts. This chain links TRBV4-3 with TRBJ1-1; unclear D gene. V gave up 0 bases and J gave up 5 bases, with 7 bases separating them. CDR3 length: 13 amino acids. Germline CDR1 LGHNA, CDR2 YSLEER. The CDR3 sequence is CASSQDQWTEAFF. CDR3 bases: TGCGCCAGCAGCCAAGACCAGTGGACTGAAGCTTTCTTT.

This clonotype was detected only a few times. The genes are TRBV7-2 and TRBJ2-1, with 8 bases matching TRBD2. The CDR3 is 15 residues long. With 1 base clipped from V and 8 bases from J, the junction kept 7 bases outside the gene matches. Germline loops: CDR1 SGHTA, CDR2 FQGNSA. CDR3 in amino acids: CASSLGSGGRDEQFF. CDR3 nucleotide sequence: TGTGCCAGCAGCTTAGGCTCGGGGGGGCGGGATGAGCAGTTCTTC.

This clonotype was counted ten times or more. The chain is built from TRBV6-1 and TRBJ2-3, with 10 bases aligning to TRBD1. The length of the CDR3 is 16 residues. J lost 2 bases, V lost 5 bases, and 7 bases had no gene match. CDR1 and CDR2 from the germline V gene are MNHNS and SASEGT. The DNA for the CDR3 is TGTGCCAGCAGTCTCACGGACAGGGGGGCCACAGATACGCAGTATTTT. This encodes CASSLTDRGATDTQYF.

In its sample, this clonotype was seen many times. V and J are TRBV7-9 and TRBJ1-3; no clear D. V dropped 1 base and J dropped 0 bases, with 7 bases sitting between them. CDR3 length: 15 amino acids. Germline V gives CDR1 SEHNR, CDR2 FQNEAQ (reference sequence). This CDR3 is CASSLVRISGNTIYF. The CDR3 DNA is TGTGCCAGCAGCTTAGTTCGTATCTCTGGAAACACCATATATTTT. Full variable domain (outside the CDR3, taken from reference TRBV7-9 and TRBJ1-3): DTGVSQNPRHKITKRGQNVTFRCDPISEHNRLYWYRQTLGQGPEFLTYFQNEAQLEKSRLLSDRFSAERPKGSFSTLEIQRTEQGDSAMYLCASSLVRISGNTIYFGEGSWLTVV.

In its sample, this clonotype was seen a few times. The V and J genes are TRBV6-2 or TRBV6-3 and TRBJ2-7; D uncertain. This CDR3 spans 14 amino acids. In germline, CDR1 is MNHEY, CDR2 SVGEGT. The germline V and J ends were trimmed by 4 bases and 7 bases, with 17 bases remaining between them. The CDR3 here is CASSLNPPTEEQYV. In DNA, the CDR3 is TGTGCCAGCAGTTTAAATCCACCTACGGAAGAGCAGTACGTC.

This clonotype showed up just a few times. The chain combines TRBV6-2 or TRBV6-3 with TRBJ2-1, with 8 bases fitting TRBD1. CDR1 is MNHEY, CDR2 SVGEGT, per germline. The CDR3 extends over 17 amino acids. The ends lost 2 bases at V and 3 bases at J; junction bases unmatched: 9. This CDR3 is CASSYPSTGDFYNEQFF. CDR3 bases: TGTGCCAGCAGTTACCCTTCGACAGGGGATTTCTACAATGAGCAGTTCTTC.

There are many counts of this clonotype. The chain has TRBV6-2 or TRBV6-3 and TRBJ1-1; weak D call: TRBD1 (5 bases). CDR1 MNHEY and CDR2 SVGEGT come from the germline V gene. The CDR3 runs to 13 residues. V shed 10 bases and J shed 2 bases, with 14 bases lying between them. CDR3 sequence: CAILDNPNTEAFF. The CDR3 DNA reads as TGTGCCATACTGGACAACCCAAACACTGAAGCTTTCTTT.

This clonotype appeared many times. The rearrangement links TRBV4-1 to TRBJ1-1, with no clear D. Trimming stripped 2 bases from V and 1 base from J, with 8 bases between. Germline CDR1 MGHRA, CDR2 YSYEKL. The CDR3 length is 14 residues. CDR3: CASSQFNGNTEAFF. In DNA, the CDR3 is TGCGCCAGCAGCCAATTTAACGGGAACACTGAAGCTTTCTTT.

The chain combines TRBV11-1 with TRBJ1-4; the match to TRBD1 covers 7 bases. CDR1 SGHAT and CDR2 FQDESV come from the germline V gene (reference sequence). This CDR3 is built from 19 residues. Losses at the gene ends were 7 bases for V and 5 bases for J; bases not matched to a gene: 22. CDR3 nucleotides: TGTGCCAGCACCAAATTACCCGAAGGGTGGGACAGTGAAAATGAAAAACTGTTTTTT. This translates into CASTKLPEGWDSENEKLFF.

This clonotype appeared many times. The chain has TRBV12-3 or TRBV12-4 and TRBJ1-1; D is unclear. V lost 1 base, J lost 2 bases, and 17 bases lay in between. The length of the CDR3 is 17 residues. CDR3 DNA sequence: TGTGCCAGCAGTTTAGGAACAGTCTGGGCCTTCAACACTGAAGCTTTCTTT. Translation gives CASSLGTVWAFNTEAFF.

Many counts were recorded for this clonotype. The rearrangement joins TRBV5-1 to TRBJ2-7; D may be TRBD1 (6 bases). V was trimmed by 3 bases and J by 3 bases, leaving 16 bases between them. The CDR3 has 15 residues. Germline lookup yields CDR1 SGHRS and CDR2 YFSETQ. CDR3 DNA: TGCGCCAGCAGCTCCACAGGGCCCACCGACTACGAGCAGTACTTC. Its translation: CASSSTGPTDYEQYF.

This clonotype was recorded many times. This chain joins TRBV4-2 and TRBJ2-2; a weak D match, TRBD1 (6 bases). With 5 bases removed from V and 4 bases from J, the gap between germline ends came to 17 bases. The CDR3 runs 16 residues. Germline loops: CDR1 LGHNA, CDR2 YNFKEQ. The CDR3: CASSSYQGPSTGELFF. For the CDR3, the DNA is TGTGCCAGCAGCTCTTATCAGGGGCCGAGCACCGGGGAGCTGTTTTTT.

This clonotype was found many times. J is TRBJ1-1 and V is TRBV4-2; no clear D. CDR1 and CDR2 (germline): LGHNA, YNFKEQ. Between the trimmed V and J ends, which lost 2 bases and 3 bases, there was a span of 10 bases. The CDR3 contains 14 residues. CDR3 residues: CASSQLEGYTEAFF. CDR3 coding DNA: TGTGCCAGCAGCCAATTGGAGGGATACACTGAAGCTTTCTTT.

This clonotype was observed many times. The genes are TRBV9 and TRBJ2-5; D uncertain. The CDR3 runs 11 residues. V lost 5 bases and J 7 bases, leaving 9 bases between the germline ends. In germline, CDR1 is SGDLS, CDR2 YYNGEE. The CDR3 sequence: CASRERRTQYF. CDR3 bases: TGTGCCAGCAGGGAAAGGAGGACCCAGTACTTC.

This clonotype was picked up a small number of times. V gene TRBV5-6 combines with J gene TRBJ1-1; TRBD1 might be the D (5 bases). V shed 4 bases and J shed 1 base, with 17 bases lying between them. The CDR3 contains 16 residues. CDR1 is SGHDT, CDR2 YYEEEE, per germline. The CDR3 DNA reads TGTGCCAGCAGCCCGAGGTGGGGAGGGGCGAACACTGAAGCTTTCTTT. Protein product: CASSPRWGGANTEAFF.

As for this clonotype: A clone one base away is much larger, so this may be a read error. The CDR3 protein is CASSLGTGAGNTIYF. The CDR3 DNA is TGTGCCAGCAGCTTAGGGACAGGGGCTGGAAACACCATATATTTT. V and J are TRBV7-3 and TRBJ1-3, with 10 bases identical to TRBD1. V shed 2 bases, J shed 2 bases, and the junction held 0 bases outside the gene matches. Germline V gene lookup returns CDR1 SGHTA and CDR2 FQGTGA. This CDR3 is built from 15 residues.